The clone carrying this T cell receptor beta chain was counted ten times or more. The sample comes from a study of T-cell reconstitution after alpha-beta-depleted transplantation in children. The authors prepared the TCRbeta library with unique molecular identifiers. TCRdb called the PCR reads again in MiXCR, with one record for every CDR3 protein. The top ten clones hold around 7.5% of a sample with about 300,000 distinct CDR3 sequences, around 10% of them seen once. With 7 bases removed from V and 0 bases from J, the gap between germline ends came to 12 bases. This CDR3 is 14 amino acids long. Germline-derived CDR1 and CDR2 are MNHNS and SASEGT.

The sample consisted of PBMCs, taken before TCRalphabeta/CD19-depleted stem cell transplant. The chain employs TRBV6-1 and TRBJ2-5, with TRBD2 as a possible D gene (5 bases). The receptor was derived from a boy younger than two with acute myeloid leukemia, due to receive a stem cell transplant. In nucleotides, the CDR3 is TGTGCCAGCACCAACCCGGGGAACCAAGAGACCCAGTACTTC. This encodes CASTNPGNQETQYF.